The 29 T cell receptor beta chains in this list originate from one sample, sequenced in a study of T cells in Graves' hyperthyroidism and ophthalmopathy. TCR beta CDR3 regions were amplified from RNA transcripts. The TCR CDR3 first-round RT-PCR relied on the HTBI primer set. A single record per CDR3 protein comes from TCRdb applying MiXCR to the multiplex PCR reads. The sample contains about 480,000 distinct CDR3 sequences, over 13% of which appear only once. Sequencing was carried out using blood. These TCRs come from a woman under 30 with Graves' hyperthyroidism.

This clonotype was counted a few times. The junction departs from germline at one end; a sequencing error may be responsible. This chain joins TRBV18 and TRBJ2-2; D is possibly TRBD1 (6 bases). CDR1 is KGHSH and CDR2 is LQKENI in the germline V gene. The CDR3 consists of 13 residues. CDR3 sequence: CASSPDRDGELFF. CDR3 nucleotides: TGTGCCAGCTCACCGGACAGAGACGGGGAACTGTTTTTT.

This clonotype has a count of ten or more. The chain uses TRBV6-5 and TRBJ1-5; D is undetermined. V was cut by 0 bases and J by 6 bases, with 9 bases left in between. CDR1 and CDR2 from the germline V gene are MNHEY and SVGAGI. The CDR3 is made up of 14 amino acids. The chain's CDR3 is CASSYSGVAQPQHF. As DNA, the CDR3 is TGTGCCAGCAGTTACTCCGGGGTCGCTCAGCCCCAGCATTTT.

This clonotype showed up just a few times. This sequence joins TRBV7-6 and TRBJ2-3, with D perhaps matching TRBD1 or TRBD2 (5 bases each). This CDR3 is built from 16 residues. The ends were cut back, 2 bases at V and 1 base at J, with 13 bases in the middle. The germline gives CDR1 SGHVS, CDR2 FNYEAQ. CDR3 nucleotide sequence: TGTGCCAGCAGCTTAAGGTTGGGGGACCGCACAGATACGCAGTATTTT. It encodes CASSLRLGDRTDTQYF.

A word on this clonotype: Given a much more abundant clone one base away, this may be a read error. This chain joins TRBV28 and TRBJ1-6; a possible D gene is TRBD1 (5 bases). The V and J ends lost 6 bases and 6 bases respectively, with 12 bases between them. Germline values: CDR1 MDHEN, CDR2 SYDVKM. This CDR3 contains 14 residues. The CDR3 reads CASRPGRVNSPLHF. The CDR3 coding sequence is TGTGCCAGCAGGCCGGGACGGGTTAATTCACCCCTCCACTTT.

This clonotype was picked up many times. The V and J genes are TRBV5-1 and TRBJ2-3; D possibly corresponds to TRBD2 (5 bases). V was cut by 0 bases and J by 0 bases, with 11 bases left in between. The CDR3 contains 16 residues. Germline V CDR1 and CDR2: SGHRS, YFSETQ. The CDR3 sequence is CASSLEKRPSTDTQYF. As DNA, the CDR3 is TGCGCCAGCAGCTTGGAGAAGCGGCCTAGCACAGATACGCAGTATTTT.

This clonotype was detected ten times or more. Written as DNA, the CDR3 is TGTGCCAGCAGTGATCATTCGGCAGGGCCTGGAAACACCATATATTTT. Protein: CASSDHSAGPGNTIYF. V is TRBV25-1 and J is TRBJ1-3; TRBD1 is a possible D gene (5 bases). The CDR3 loop spans 16 amino acids. Germline V gene sequence: CDR1 MGHDK, CDR2 SYGVNS. Trimming cost V 3 bases and J 2 bases, with 14 bases left between them. The whole variable domain, remainder taken from reference TRBV25-1 and TRBJ1-3, is EADIYQTPRYLVIGTGKKITLECSQTMGHDKMYWYQQDPGMELHLIHYSYGVNSTEKGDLSSESTVSRIRTEHFPLTLESARPSHTSQYLCASSDHSAGPGNTIYFGEGSWLTVV.

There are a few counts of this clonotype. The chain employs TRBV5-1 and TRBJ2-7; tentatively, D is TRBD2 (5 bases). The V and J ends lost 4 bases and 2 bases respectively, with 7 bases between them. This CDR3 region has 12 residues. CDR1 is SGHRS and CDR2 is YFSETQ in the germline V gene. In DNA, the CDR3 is TGCGCCAGCAGCGGAGGTACCTACGAGCAGTACTTC. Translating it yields CASSGGTYEQYF.

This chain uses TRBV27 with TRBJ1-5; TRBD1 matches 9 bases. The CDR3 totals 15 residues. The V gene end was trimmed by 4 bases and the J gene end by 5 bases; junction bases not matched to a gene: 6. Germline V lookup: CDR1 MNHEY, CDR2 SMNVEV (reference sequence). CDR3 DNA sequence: TGTGCCAGCAGTTGGGGACAGGGTCAAGATCAGCCCCAGCATTTT. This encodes CASSWGQGQDQPQHF.

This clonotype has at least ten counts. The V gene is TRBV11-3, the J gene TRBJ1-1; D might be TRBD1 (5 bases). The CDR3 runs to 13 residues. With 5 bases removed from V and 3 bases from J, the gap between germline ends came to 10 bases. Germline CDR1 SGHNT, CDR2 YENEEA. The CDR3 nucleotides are TGTGCCAGCAGCAGATGGGGCGACACTGAAGCTTTCTTT. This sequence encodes CASSRWGDTEAFF.

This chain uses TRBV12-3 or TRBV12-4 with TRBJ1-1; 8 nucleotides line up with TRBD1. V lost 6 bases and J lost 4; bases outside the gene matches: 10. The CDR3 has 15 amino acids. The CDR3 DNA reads TGTGCCAGCAGGTCACAGGGGGATTTGGGCACTGAAGCTTTCTTT. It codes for CASRSQGDLGTEAFF.

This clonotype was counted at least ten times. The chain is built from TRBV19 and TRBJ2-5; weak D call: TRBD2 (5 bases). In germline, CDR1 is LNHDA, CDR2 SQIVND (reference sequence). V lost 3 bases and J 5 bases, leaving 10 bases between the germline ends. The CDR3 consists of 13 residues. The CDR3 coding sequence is TGTGCCAGTAGTATCCGAGGGAGCGAGACCCAGTACTTC. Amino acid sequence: CASSIRGSETQYF.

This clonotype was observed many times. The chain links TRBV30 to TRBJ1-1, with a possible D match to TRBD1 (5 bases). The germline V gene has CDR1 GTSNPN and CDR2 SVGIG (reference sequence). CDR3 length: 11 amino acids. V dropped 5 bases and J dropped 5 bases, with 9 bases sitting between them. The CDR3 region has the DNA TGTGCCTGGGTTCAGGGTACTGAAGCTTTCTTT. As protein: CAWVQGTEAFF.

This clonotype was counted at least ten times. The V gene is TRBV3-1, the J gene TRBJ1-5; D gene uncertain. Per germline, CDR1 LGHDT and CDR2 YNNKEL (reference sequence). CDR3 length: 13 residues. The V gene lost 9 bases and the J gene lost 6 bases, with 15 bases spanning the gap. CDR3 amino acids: CASGSSVAQPQHF. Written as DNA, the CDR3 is TGTGCCAGTGGGAGCTCGGTTGCTCAGCCCCAGCATTTT.

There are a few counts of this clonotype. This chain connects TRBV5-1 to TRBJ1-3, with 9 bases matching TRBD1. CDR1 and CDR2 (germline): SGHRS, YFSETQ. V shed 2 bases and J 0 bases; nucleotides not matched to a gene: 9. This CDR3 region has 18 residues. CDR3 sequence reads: CASSLLIPGQGSGNTIYF. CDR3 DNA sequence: TGCGCCAGCAGCTTACTAATCCCGGGACAGGGCTCTGGAAACACCATATATTTT.

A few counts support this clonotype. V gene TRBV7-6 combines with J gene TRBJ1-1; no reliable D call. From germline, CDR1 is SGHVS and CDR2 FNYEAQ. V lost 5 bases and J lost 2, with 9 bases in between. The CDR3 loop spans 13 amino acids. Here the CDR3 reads CASSVRVNTEAFF. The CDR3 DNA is TGTGCCAGCAGCGTCAGAGTCAACACTGAAGCTTTCTTT. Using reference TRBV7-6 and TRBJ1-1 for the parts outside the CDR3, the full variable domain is GAGVSQSPRYKVTKRGQDVALRCDPISGHVSLYWYRQALGQGPEFLTYFNYEAQQDKSGLPNDRFSAERPEGSISTLTIQRTEQRDSAMYRCASSVRVNTEAFFGQGTRLTVV.

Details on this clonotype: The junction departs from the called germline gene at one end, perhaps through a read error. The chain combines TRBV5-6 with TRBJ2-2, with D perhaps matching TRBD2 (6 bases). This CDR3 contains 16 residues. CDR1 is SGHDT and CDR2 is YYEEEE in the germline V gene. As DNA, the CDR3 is TGTGCCAGCAGCTTGAGGGCAGGGAGCCGTACCGGGGGGCTGTTTTTT. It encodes CASSLRAGSRTGGLFF.

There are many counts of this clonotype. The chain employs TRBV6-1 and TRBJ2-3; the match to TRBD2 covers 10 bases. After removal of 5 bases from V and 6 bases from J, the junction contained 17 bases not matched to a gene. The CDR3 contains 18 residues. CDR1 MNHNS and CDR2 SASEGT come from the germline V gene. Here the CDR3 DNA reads TGTGCCAGCAGTTACCCCTCGGGGAGCGGGAGGGCCGGTGATACGCAGTATTTT. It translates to CASSYPSGSGRAGDTQYF.

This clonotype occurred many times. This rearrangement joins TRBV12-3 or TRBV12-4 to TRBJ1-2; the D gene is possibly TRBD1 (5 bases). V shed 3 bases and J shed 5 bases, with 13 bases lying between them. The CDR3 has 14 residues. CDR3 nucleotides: TGTGCCAGCAGTTTGGGGCGGGGCGCATATGGCTACACCTTC. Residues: CASSLGRGAYGYTF.

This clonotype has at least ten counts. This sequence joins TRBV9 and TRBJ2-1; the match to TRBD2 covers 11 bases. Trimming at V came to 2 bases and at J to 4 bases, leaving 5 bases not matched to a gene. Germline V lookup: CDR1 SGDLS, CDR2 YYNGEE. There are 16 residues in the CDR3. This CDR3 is CASSVAGLAAYNEQFF. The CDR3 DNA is TGTGCCAGCAGCGTGGCGGGACTAGCGGCTTACAATGAGCAGTTCTTC.

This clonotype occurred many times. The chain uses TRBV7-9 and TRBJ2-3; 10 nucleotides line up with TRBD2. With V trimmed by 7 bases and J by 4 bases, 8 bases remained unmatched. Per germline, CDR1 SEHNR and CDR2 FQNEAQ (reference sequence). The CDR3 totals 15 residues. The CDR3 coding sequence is TGTGCCAGCACCACCAGCGGGAGGGCCCCAGATACGCAGTATTTT. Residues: CASTTSGRAPDTQYF.

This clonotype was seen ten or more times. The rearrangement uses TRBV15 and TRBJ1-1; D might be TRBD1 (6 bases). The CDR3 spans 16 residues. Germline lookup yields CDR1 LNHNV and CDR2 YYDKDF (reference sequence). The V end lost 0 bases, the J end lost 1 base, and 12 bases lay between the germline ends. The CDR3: CATSRDQGHQNTEAFF. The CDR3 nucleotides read TGTGCCACCAGCAGAGATCAGGGACACCAGAACACTGAAGCTTTCTTT.

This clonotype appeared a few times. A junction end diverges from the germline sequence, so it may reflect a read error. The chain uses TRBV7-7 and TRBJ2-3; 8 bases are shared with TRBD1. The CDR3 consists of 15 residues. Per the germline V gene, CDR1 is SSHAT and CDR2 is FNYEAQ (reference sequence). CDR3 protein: CASSRTGSGTDTQYF. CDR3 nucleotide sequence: TGTGCTAGCAGCCGGACAGGGTCAGGCACAGATACGCAGTATTTT.

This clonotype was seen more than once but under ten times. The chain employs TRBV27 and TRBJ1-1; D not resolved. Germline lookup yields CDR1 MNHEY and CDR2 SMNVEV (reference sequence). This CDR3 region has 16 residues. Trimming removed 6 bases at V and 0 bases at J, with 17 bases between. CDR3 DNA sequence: TGTGCCAGCAGGACGGTTCTCGGACTGATGAACACTGAAGCTTTCTTT. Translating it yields CASRTVLGLMNTEAFF.

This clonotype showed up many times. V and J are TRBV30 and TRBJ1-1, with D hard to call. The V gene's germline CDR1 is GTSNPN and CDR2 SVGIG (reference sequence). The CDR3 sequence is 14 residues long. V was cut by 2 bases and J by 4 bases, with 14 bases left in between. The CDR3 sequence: CAWSLASLGTEAFF. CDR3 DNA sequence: TGTGCCTGGAGTTTGGCCTCATTGGGCACTGAAGCTTTCTTT.

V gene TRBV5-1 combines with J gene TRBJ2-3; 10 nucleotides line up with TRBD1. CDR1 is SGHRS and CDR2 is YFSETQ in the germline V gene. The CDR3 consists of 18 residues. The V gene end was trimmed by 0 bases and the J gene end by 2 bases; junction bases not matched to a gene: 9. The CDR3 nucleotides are TGCGCCAGCAGCTTGGGGGACAGGGGAATAACCCTCACAGATACGCAGTATTTT. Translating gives CASSLGDRGITLTDTQYF.

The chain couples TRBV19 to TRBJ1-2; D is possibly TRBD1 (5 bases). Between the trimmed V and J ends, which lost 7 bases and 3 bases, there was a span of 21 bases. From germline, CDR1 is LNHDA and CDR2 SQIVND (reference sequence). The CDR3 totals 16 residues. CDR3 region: CASTPRAGGRDYGYTF. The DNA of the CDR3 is TGTGCCAGTACCCCTCGAGCGGGGGGACGGGACTATGGCTACACCTTC.

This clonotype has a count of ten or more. The CDR3 sequence is CASSLIDTSNQPQHF. DNA for the CDR3: TGTGCCAGCAGTTTAATCGACACCTCCAATCAGCCCCAGCATTTT. J is TRBJ1-5 and V is TRBV12-3 or TRBV12-4; D unresolved. V lost 2 bases to trimming and J lost 3 bases, with 11 bases between them. CDR3 length equals 15 residues.

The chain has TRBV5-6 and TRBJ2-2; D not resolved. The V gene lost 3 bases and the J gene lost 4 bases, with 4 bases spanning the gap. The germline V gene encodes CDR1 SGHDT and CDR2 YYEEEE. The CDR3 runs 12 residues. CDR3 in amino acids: CASSSTTGELFF. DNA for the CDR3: TGTGCCAGCAGCTCCACCACCGGGGAGCTGTTTTTT.

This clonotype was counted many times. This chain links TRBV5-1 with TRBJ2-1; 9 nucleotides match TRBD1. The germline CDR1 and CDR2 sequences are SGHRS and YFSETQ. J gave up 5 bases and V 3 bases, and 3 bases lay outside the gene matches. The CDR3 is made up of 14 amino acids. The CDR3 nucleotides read TGCGCCAGCAGCTCGGGACAGGGAGACAATGAGCAGTTCTTC. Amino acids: CASSSGQGDNEQFF.